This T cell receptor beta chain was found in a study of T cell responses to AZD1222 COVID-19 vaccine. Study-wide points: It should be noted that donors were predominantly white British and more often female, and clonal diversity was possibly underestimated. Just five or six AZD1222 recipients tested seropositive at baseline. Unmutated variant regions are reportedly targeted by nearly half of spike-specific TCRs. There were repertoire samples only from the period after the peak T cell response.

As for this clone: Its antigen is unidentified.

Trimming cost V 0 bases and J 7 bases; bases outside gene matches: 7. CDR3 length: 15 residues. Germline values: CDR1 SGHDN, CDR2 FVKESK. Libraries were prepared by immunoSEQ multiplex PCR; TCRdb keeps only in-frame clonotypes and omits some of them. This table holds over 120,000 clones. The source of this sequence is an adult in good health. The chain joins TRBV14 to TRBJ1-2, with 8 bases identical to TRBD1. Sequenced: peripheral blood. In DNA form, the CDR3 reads TGTGCCAGCAGCCAAGAACTGCAGGGGGCGGGTGGCTACACCTTC. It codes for CASSQELQGAGGYTF.